These 24 T cell receptor beta chains share one sample of origin, sequenced in a study of blood T cell repertoires in COVID-19 (dated by TCRdb to the early 2020s). Receptors were amplified or captured by the immunoSEQ multiplex PCR assay. The table comes from immuneACCESS by way of TCRdb, which keeps in-frame sequences with V and J called. Part of the clones is missing from these tables; in studies checked, under half for an unresolved V gene and the rest for unknown reasons. For this sample there are about 55,000 clones; 70% to 90% appear just once. Together, the top ten hold 14% of the sample. The sequenced material came from peripheral blood. The receptor set was obtained from a man in his 70s with acute or convalescent COVID-19.

This rearrangement joins TRBV10-3 to TRBJ1-4; no definite D call. V was shortened by 3 bases and J by 5 bases, with 7 bases between the two germline ends. There are 13 residues in the CDR3. Germline CDR1 reads ENHRY; CDR2 reads SYGVKD. Here the CDR3 reads CAISDGANEKLFF. The CDR3 DNA reads TGTGCCATCAGTGATGGAGCGAATGAAAAACTGTTTTTT.

The V and J genes are TRBV27 and TRBJ2-7; 7 nucleotides align to TRBD1. Trimming removed 0 bases from V and 0 bases from J; junction bases left unmatched: 5. This CDR3 spans 16 amino acids. Germline V lookup: CDR1 MNHEY, CDR2 SMNVEV (reference sequence). CDR3 coding DNA: TGTGCCAGCAGTTTATCAGACAGGGCTTTCTCCTACGAGCAGTACTTC. It is translated as CASSLSDRAFSYEQYF.

This chain connects TRBV5-1 to TRBJ2-1, with 7 positions matching TRBD1. CDR3 size: 15 residues. Germline assignment: CDR1 SGHRS and CDR2 YFSETQ. V lost 4 bases and J lost 6; bases outside the gene matches: 10. The CDR3: CASSRAGTELNEQFF. The CDR3 DNA sequence: TGCGCCAGCAGCCGAGCCGGGACAGAGCTCAATGAGCAGTTCTTC.

This clone was recorded once. V usage is TRBV11-1 and J usage is TRBJ2-1, with 10 bases identical to TRBD1. CDR1 is SGHAT, CDR2 FQDESV, per germline (reference sequence). CDR3 length equals 16 residues. Unmatched junction bases numbered 8, after V lost 5 bases and J lost 4 bases. The CDR3 DNA sequence: TGTGCCAGCAGCCCCGTGGGACAGGGGATATACAATGAGCAGTTCTTC. Encoded protein: CASSPVGQGIYNEQFF.

The chain is built from TRBV11-1 and TRBJ1-2, with 8 bases aligning to TRBD1. The CDR3 is 15 amino acids. V lost 5 bases, J lost 4 bases, and 9 bases stayed unmatched. Germline CDR1 SGHAT, CDR2 FQDESV (reference sequence). This CDR3 reads CASSRDRYRGYGYTF. CDR3 bases: TGTGCCAGCAGCAGGGACAGGTACCGTGGCTATGGCTACACCTTC.

The chain joins TRBV7-2 to TRBJ1-5, with D maybe TRBD1 (6 bases). Trimming removed 1 base from V and 5 bases from J, with 9 bases in between. Per germline, CDR1 SGHTA and CDR2 FQGNSA. The CDR3 runs 14 residues. Here the CDR3 reads CASSLEQGYQPQHF. As DNA, the CDR3 is TGTGCCAGCAGCTTAGAACAGGGCTATCAGCCCCAGCATTTT.

This sequence joins TRBV7-9 and TRBJ2-7; a possible D gene is TRBD2 (5 bases). The length of the CDR3 is 14 residues. V was shortened by 5 bases and J by 4 bases, with 15 bases between the two germline ends. Germline V gene sequence: CDR1 SEHNR, CDR2 FQNEAQ (reference sequence). The CDR3 here is CASSRIDGDYEQYV. The CDR3, as DNA: TGTGCCAGCAGCCGGATCGACGGGGATTACGAGCAGTACGTC.

V is TRBV4-3 and J is TRBJ2-5, with TRBD2 as a possible D gene (6 bases). Trimming left V 1 base short and J 4 bases short, with 13 bases between. The CDR3 sequence is 15 residues long. CDR1 is LGHNA, CDR2 YSLEER, per germline. The CDR3 sequence is CASSQASGRGETQYF. CDR3 nucleotide sequence: TGCGCCAGCAGCCAAGCCTCCGGGAGAGGAGAGACCCAGTACTTC.

The genes are TRBV27 and TRBJ1-1; 8 bases agree with TRBD1. Germline V gene sequence: CDR1 MNHEY, CDR2 SMNVEV (reference sequence). The V and J ends lost 5 bases and 3 bases, in that order; junction bases with no gene match: 5. This CDR3 is built from 14 residues. The CDR3 spells CASSIKDRDTEAFF. The CDR3 coding sequence is TGTGCCAGCAGTATAAAGGACAGGGACACTGAAGCTTTCTTT.

The V call is TRBV9, the J call TRBJ2-3; 12 bases map to TRBD2. The CDR3 extends over 15 amino acids. From germline, CDR1 is SGDLS and CDR2 YYNGEE. V trimming: 0 bases; J trimming: 5 bases; junction bases outside the gene matches: 1. As DNA, the CDR3 is TGTGCCAGCAGCGTAGGGACTAGCGGGGAAGATACGCAGTATTTT. Amino acids: CASSVGTSGEDTQYF.

The chain recombines TRBV15 with TRBJ1-5; D perhaps matches TRBD1 (5 bases). CDR3 length equals 16 residues. Germline CDR1 is LNHNV and CDR2 is YYDKDF (reference sequence). Trimming left V 1 base short and J 3 bases short, with 13 bases between. The CDR3 nucleotides read TGTGCCACCAGCAGAGTGGGGGGTAAGGCCAATCAGCCCCAGCATTTT. Translation: CATSRVGGKANQPQHF.

V is TRBV28 and J is TRBJ1-1; D remains unclear. Deletions cut 7 bases from V and 5 bases from J, with 8 bases between. The CDR3 is 11 residues long. Germline-derived CDR1 and CDR2 are MDHEN and SYDVKM. CDR3 sequence: CASTENTEAFF. In nucleotides, the CDR3 is TGTGCCAGCACCGAGAATACTGAAGCTTTCTTT.

The chain couples TRBV6-2 or TRBV6-3 to TRBJ2-7; 16 nucleotides line up with TRBD2. Germline lookup yields CDR1 MNHEY and CDR2 SVGEGT. The CDR3 runs to 17 residues. V shed 6 bases, J shed 3 bases, and the junction held 8 bases outside the gene matches. The CDR3 DNA reads as TGTGCCAGCAGCCCGGGACTAGCGGGGGGGTCGAACTACGAGCAGTACGTC. This translates into CASSPGLAGGSNYEQYV.

The chain joins TRBV19 to TRBJ1-1, with a weak D call TRBD1 (6 bases). The CDR3 has 14 residues. V gave up 3 bases and J gave up 6 bases, with 14 bases separating them. Germline V CDR1 and CDR2: LNHDA, SQIVND (reference sequence). This CDR3 is CASSMGHFGAEAFF. The CDR3 coding sequence is TGTGCCAGTAGTATGGGACACTTTGGGGCTGAAGCTTTCTTT.

V and J are TRBV19 and TRBJ2-3; 12 bases agree with TRBD2. The CDR3 length is 17 residues. The junction had 9 bases not matched to a gene; V was cut back by 3 bases and J by 5 bases. Looked up from germline, CDR1 is LNHDA and CDR2 is SQIVND (reference sequence). The CDR3 DNA sequence: TGTGCCAGTAGTATTTCGGCTAGCGGGGGGGGCCTAGATACGCAGTATTTT. Protein: CASSISASGGGLDTQYF.

A single count supports this clone. This chain joins TRBV21-1 and TRBJ2-4; the table's D call, TRBD1, has no DNA check behind it. TRBV21-1 is a pseudogene locus. The CDR3 spans 12 residues. CDR3 nucleotide sequence: TGTGCCAGGATACAGGGGATTGAGATTCAGTACTTC. Residues: CARIQGIEIQYF.

A few counts support this clone. V and J are TRBV3-1 (or the pseudogene TRBV3-2) and TRBJ1-5, with D uncertain. The CDR3 has 13 amino acids. V was clipped by 4 bases and J by 7 bases, with 11 bases between them. Germline values: CDR1 LGHDT, CDR2 YNNKEL (reference sequence). CDR3 bases: TGTGCCAGCAGCCTCTCCCCGACACAGCCCCAGCATTTT. As protein: CASSLSPTQPQHF.

The gene calls are TRBV6-4 and TRBJ2-1; D is undetermined. CDR3 length: 16 residues. Trimming took off 0 bases at V and 0 bases at J, with 9 bases between the two ends. CDR1 MRHNA and CDR2 SNTAGT come from the germline V gene. CDR3 residues: CASSDSSWSSYNEQFF. The CDR3, as DNA: TGTGCCAGCAGTGACTCGTCCTGGAGCTCCTACAATGAGCAGTTCTTC.

The gene calls are TRBV10-2 and TRBJ1-2, with a weak D call TRBD1 (6 bases). Germline V lookup: CDR1 WSHSY, CDR2 SAAADI. CDR3 size: 16 residues. The V gene lost 4 bases and the J gene lost 4 bases, with 19 bases spanning the gap. The CDR3 nucleotides are TGCGCCAGCAGTGTTCCGTTCAGGGGTAGCCTCTATGGCTACACCTTC. It specifies CASSVPFRGSLYGYTF.

The V call is TRBV23-1, the J call TRBJ2-7, with D maybe TRBD1 (5 bases). TRBV23-1 is labeled an ORF, and its function is uncertain. The CDR3 runs 18 residues. V was clipped by 4 bases and J by 2 bases, with 24 bases between them. In nucleotides, the CDR3 is TGCGCCAGCAGTCCCAGGCGACAGTCGGCGGTGTGCGCCTACGAGCAGTACGTC. Residues: CASSPRRQSAVCAYEQYV.

The chain links TRBV5-4 to TRBJ2-5, with 8 bases aligning to TRBD2. The CDR3 has 16 amino acids. Germline trimming cut 0 bases from V and 4 bases from J; bases unmatched to any gene: 8. The V gene's germline CDR1 is SGHNT and CDR2 YYREEE (reference sequence). This chain's CDR3 is CASSLARGRKGETQYF. Here the CDR3 DNA reads TGTGCCAGCAGCTTGGCTCGCGGGAGGAAGGGAGAGACCCAGTACTTC.

This sequence joins TRBV24-1 and TRBJ2-7, with D perhaps TRBD2 (6 bases). Germline CDR1 and CDR2: KGHDR and SFDVKD. The CDR3 has 13 amino acids. With 9 bases removed from V and 3 bases from J, the gap between germline ends came to 14 bases. The CDR3 DNA reads TGTGCCACCTCGCTGGAGGGAGACTACGAGCAGTACTTC. As protein: CATSLEGDYEQYF.

This clone was seen only once. The CDR3 protein is CASSFSGSSYEQYF. CDR3 DNA: TGCGCCAGCAGCTTTAGCGGGAGCTCCTACGAGCAGTACTTC. The chain uses TRBV5-1 and TRBJ2-7, with TRBD2 matching over 9 bases. Germline-derived CDR1 and CDR2 are SGHRS and YFSETQ. V lost 2 bases and J lost 0; bases outside the gene matches: 0. The CDR3 runs 14 residues. Drawing the rest from reference TRBV5-1 and TRBJ2-7, the complete variable domain is KAGVTQTPRYLIKTRGQQVTLSCSPISGHRSVSWYQQTPGQGLQFLFEYFSETQRNKGNFPGRFSGRQFSNSRSEMNVSTLELGDSALYLCASSFSGSSYEQYFGPGTRLTVT.

This clone was recorded only once. CDR3 nucleotide sequence: TGTGCCAGCAGCTTAACGCCCACAGGCCCAACAGATACGCAGTATTTT. It encodes CASSLTPTGPTDTQYF. The chain joins TRBV7-9 to TRBJ2-3; D possibly corresponds to TRBD1 (5 bases). Germline assignment: CDR1 SEHNR and CDR2 FQNEAQ (reference sequence). CDR3 length: 16 residues. The V gene lost 2 bases and the J gene lost 3 bases, with 15 bases spanning the gap.